This T cell receptor (beta chain) was profiled in a study of CD8 T cells in ankylosing spondylitis. Many counts were recorded for this clonotype. Its antigen remains unknown. The CDR3 runs to 13 residues. Germline CDR1 reads SEHNR; CDR2 reads FQNEAQ (reference sequence). With V trimmed by 1 base and J by 10 bases, 4 bases remained unmatched. Broader study findings: A TCR beta motif made of about 8 highly homologous variants seemed typical of ankylosing spondylitis blood. Disease-linked clones reportedly showed significant enrichment in matched ankylosing spondylitis synovial fluid. Certain motif variants had earlier appeared in reactive arthritis synovial fluid and blood.

Using quantitative 5'-RACE with molecular barcodes, the authors made TCR beta libraries. TCRdb re-analysed the 5' RACE reads in MiXCR, keeping a single row per CDR3 protein. The data hold more than 400,000 distinct CDR3 sequences, with approximately 5.3% observed a single time. The chain is built from TRBV7-9 and TRBJ2-1; 7 nucleotides agree with TRBD2. This clonotype originated in a male donor with ankylosing spondylitis. Sample: blood, either unsorted or a sorted T cell fraction (not recorded which). In DNA, the CDR3 is TGTGCCAGCAGCTTAGGGACTAGAGAGGAGCAGTTCTTC. It is translated as CASSLGTREEQFF.